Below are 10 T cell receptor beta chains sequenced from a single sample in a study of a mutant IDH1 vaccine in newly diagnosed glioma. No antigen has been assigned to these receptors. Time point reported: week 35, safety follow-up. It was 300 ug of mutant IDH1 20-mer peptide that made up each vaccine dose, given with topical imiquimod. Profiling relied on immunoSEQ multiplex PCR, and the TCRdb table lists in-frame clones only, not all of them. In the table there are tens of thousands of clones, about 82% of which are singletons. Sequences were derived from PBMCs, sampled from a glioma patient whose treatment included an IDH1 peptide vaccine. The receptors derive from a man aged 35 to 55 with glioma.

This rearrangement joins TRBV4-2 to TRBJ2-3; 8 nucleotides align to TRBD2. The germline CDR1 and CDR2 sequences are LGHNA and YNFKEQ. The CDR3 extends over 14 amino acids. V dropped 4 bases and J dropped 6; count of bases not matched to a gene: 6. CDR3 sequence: CASSPREGVDTQYF. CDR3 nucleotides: TGTGCCAGCAGCCCTCGGGAGGGGGTTGATACGCAGTATTTT.

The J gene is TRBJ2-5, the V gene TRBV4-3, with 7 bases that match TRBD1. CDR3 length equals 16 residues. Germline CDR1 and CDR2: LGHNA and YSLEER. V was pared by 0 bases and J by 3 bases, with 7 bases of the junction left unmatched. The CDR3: CASSQDVGQSKETQYF. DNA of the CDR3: TGCGCCAGCAGCCAAGATGTGGGACAGTCAAAAGAGACCCAGTACTTC.

CDR3 residues: CASMAGMNEQYF. The CDR3 DNA follows: TGCGCCAGCATGGCGGGAATGAACGAGCAGTACTTC. This chain connects TRBV5-1 to TRBJ2-7; TRBD2 is a possible D gene (6 bases). From germline, CDR1 is SGHRS and CDR2 YFSETQ. CDR3 length: 12 residues. V shed 6 bases and J shed 5 bases, with 12 bases lying between them.

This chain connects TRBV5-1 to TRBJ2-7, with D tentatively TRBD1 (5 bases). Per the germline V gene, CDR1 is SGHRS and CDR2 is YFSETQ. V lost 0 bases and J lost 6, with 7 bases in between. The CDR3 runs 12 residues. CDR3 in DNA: TGCGCCAGCAGCTTGGCAGGGATCGAGCAGTACTTC. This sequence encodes CASSLAGIEQYF.

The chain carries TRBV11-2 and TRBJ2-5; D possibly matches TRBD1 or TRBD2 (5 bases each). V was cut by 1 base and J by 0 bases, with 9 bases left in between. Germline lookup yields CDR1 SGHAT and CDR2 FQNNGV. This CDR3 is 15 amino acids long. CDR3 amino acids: CASSLGDAYQETQYF. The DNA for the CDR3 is TGTGCCAGCAGCTTAGGGGACGCGTACCAAGAGACCCAGTACTTC.

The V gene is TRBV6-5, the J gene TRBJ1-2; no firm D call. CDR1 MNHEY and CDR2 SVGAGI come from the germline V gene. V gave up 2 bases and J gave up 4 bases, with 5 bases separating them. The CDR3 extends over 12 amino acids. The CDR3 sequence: CASSYLGYGYTF. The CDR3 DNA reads TGTGCCAGCAGTTACCTCGGCTATGGCTACACCTTC.

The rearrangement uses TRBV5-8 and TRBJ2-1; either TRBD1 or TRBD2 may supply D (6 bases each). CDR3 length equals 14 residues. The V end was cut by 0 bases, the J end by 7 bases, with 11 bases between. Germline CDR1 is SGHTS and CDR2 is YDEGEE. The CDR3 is CASSLGGDMNEQFF. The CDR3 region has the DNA TGTGCCAGCAGCTTGGGGGGGGACATGAATGAGCAGTTCTTC.

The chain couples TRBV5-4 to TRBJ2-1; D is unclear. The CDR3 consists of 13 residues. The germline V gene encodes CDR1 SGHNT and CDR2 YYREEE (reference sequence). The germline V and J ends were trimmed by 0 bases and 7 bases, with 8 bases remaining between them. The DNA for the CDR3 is TGTGCCAGCAGCTTGGCCGGTCGGAATGAGCAGTTCTTC. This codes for CASSLAGRNEQFF.

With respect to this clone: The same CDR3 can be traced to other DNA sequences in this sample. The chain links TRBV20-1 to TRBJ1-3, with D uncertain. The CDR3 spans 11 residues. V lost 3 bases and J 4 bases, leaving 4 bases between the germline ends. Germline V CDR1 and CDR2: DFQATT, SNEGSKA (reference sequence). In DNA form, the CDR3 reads TGCAGTGCTAGTGCAGGAAACACCATATATTTT. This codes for CSASAGNTIYF.

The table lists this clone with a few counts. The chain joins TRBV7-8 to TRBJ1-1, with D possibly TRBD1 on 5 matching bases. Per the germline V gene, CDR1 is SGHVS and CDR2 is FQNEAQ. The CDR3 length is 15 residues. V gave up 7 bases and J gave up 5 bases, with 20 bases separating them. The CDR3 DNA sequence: TGTGCCAGCATGCTTAGGTCCGGACAACGGACTGAAGCTTTCTTT. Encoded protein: CASMLRSGQRTEAFF.